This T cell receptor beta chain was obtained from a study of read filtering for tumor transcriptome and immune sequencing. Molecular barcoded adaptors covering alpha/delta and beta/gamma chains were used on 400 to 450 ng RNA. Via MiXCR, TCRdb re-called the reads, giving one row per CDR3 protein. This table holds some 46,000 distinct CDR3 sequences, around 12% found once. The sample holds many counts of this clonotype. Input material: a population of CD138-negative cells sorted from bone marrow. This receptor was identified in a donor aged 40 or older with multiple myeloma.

CDR3 sequence (DNA): TGTGCCACCTCGATCAGCTCCTATAATTCACCCCTCCACTTT. Protein: CATSISSYNSPLHF. J is TRBJ1-6 and V is TRBV2; D not resolved. The V and J ends lost 10 bases and 0 bases respectively, with 10 bases between them. CDR3 length: 14 amino acids. Per germline, CDR1 SNHLY and CDR2 FYNNEI.